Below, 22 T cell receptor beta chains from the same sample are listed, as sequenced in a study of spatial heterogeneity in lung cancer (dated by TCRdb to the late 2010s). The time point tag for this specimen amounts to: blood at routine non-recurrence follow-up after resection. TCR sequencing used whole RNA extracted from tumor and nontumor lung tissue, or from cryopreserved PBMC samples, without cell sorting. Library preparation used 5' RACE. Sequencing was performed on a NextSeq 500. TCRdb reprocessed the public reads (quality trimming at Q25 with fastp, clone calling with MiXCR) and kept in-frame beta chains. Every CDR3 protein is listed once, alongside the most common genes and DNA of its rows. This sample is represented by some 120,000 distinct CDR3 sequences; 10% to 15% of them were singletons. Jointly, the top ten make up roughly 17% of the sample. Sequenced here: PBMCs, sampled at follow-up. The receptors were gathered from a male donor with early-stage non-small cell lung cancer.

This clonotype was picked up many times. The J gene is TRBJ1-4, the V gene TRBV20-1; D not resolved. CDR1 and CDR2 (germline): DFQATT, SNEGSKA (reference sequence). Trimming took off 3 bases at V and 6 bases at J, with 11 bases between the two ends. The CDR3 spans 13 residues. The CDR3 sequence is CSASASDDEKLFF. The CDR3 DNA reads TGCAGTGCTAGTGCGTCGGATGATGAAAAACTGTTTTTT.

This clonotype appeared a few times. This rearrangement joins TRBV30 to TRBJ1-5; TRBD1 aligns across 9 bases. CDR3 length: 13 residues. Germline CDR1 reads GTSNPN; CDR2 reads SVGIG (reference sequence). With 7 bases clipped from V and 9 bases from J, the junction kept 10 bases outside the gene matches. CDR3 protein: CALGQGLQGPQHF. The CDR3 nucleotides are TGTGCCTTGGGACAGGGACTTCAGGGGCCCCAGCATTTT.

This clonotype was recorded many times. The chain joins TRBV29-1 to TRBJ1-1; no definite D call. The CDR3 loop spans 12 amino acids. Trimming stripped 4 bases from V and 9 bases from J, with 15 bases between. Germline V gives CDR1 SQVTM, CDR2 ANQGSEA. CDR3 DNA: TGCAGCGTTGTACCGACGAGTCCGCAAGCTTTCTTT. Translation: CSVVPTSPQAFF.

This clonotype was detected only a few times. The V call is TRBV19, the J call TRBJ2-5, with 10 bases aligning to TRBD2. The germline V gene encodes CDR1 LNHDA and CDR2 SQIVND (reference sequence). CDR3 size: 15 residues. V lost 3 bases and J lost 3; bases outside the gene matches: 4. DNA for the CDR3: TGTGCCAGTAGTATCCCCAGCGGGGGGGAAGAGACCCAGTACTTC. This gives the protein CASSIPSGGEETQYF.

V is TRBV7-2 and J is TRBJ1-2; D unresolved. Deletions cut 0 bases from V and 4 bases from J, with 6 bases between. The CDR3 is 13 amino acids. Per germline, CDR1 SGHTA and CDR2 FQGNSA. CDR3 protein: CASSLAYAYGYTF. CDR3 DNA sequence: TGTGCCAGCAGCTTAGCTTACGCCTATGGCTACACCTTC.

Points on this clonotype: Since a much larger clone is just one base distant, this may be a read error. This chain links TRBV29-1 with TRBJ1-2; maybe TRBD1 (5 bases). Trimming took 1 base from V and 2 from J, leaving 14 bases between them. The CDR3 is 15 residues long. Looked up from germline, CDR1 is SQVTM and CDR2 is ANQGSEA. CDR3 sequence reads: CSVEGGEQTNYGYTF. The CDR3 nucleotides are TGCAGCGTTGAAGGAGGGGAACAGACCAACTATGGCTACACCTTC.

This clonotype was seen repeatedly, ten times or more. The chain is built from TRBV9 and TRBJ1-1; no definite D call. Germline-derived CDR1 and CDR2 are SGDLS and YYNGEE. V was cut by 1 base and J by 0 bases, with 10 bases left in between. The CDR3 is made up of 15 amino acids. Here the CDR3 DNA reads TGTGCCAGCAGCGTACGTTACGGTTTGAACACTGAAGCTTTCTTT. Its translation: CASSVRYGLNTEAFF.

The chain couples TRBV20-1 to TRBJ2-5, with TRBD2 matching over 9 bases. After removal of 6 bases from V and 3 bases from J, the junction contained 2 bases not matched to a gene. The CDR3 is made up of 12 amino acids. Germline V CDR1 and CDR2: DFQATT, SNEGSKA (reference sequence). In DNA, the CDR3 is TGCAGTGCCAGACTAGCGGAAGAGACCCAGTACTTC. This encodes CSARLAEETQYF.

The CDR3 loop reads CASSPGTAKETQYF. The CDR3 nucleotides are TGCGCCAGCAGCCCCGGGACAGCTAAAGAGACCCAGTACTTC. The gene calls are TRBV5-1 and TRBJ2-5, with 7 bases matching TRBD1. The germline V gene encodes CDR1 SGHRS and CDR2 YFSETQ. V gave up 4 bases and J gave up 3 bases; unmatched junction bases: 6. The CDR3 sequence is 14 residues long.

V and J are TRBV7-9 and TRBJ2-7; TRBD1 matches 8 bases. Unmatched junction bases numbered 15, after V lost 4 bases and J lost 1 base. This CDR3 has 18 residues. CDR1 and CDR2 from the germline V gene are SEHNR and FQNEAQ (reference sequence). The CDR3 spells CASSSPLDGTGNSYEQYF. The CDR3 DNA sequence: TGTGCCAGCAGCTCACCCCTTGATGGGACAGGCAATTCCTACGAGCAGTACTTC.

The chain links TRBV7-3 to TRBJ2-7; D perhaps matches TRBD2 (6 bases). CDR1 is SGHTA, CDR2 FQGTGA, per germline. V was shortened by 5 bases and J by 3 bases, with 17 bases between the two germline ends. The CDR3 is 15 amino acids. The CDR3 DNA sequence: TGTGCCAGCAGCCCCCACGCGGGGTCCCACTACGAGCAGTACTTC. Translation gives CASSPHAGSHYEQYF.

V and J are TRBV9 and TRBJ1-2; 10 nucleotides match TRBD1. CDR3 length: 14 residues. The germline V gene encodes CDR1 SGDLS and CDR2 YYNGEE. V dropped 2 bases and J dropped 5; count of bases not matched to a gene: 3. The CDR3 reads CASSVDRGNYGYTF. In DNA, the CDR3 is TGTGCCAGCAGCGTGGACAGGGGGAATTATGGCTACACCTTC.

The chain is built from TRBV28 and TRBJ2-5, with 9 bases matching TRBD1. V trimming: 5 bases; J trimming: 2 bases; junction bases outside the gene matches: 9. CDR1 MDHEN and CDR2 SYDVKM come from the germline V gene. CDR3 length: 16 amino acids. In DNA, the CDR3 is TGTGCCAGCAGTCGAGCGGGACAGGGAATACAAGAGACCCAGTACTTC. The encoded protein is CASSRAGQGIQETQYF.

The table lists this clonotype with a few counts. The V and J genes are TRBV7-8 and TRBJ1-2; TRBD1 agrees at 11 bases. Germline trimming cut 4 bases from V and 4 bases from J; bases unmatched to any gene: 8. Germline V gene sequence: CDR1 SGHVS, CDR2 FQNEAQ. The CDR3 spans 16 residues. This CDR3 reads CASSSGQGDTFYGYTF. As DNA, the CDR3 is TGTGCCAGCAGCTCGGGACAGGGGGATACCTTCTATGGCTACACCTTC.

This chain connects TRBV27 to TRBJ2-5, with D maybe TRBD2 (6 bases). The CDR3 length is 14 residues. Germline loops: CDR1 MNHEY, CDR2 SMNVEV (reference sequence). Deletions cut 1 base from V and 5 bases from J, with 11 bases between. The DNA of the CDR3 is TGTGCCAGCAGTTTATTAGGGAGGAGGGAGACCCAGTACTTC. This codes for CASSLLGRRETQYF.

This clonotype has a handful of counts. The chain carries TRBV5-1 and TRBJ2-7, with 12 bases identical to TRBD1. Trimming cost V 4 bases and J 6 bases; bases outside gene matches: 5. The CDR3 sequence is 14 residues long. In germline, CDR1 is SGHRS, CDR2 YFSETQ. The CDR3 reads CASSKGQGAREQYF. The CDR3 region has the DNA TGCGCCAGCAGCAAGGGACAGGGGGCTCGCGAGCAGTACTTC. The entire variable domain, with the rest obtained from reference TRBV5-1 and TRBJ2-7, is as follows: KAGVTQTPRYLIKTRGQQVTLSCSPISGHRSVSWYQQTPGQGLQFLFEYFSETQRNKGNFPGRFSGRQFSNSRSEMNVSTLELGDSALYLCASSKGQGAREQYFGPGTRLTVT.

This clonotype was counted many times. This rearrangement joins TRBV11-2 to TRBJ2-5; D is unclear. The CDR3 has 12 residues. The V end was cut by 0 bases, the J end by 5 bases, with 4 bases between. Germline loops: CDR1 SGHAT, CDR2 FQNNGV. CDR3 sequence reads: CASSLDVETQYF. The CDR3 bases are TGTGCCAGCAGCTTAGATGTGGAGACCCAGTACTTC.

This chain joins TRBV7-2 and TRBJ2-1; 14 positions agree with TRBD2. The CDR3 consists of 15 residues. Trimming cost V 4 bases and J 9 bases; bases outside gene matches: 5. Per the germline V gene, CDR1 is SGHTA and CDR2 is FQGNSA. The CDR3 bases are TGTGCCAGCAGCTACGGGACTAGCGGGGGTTTTGAGCAGTTCTTC. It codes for CASSYGTSGGFEQFF.

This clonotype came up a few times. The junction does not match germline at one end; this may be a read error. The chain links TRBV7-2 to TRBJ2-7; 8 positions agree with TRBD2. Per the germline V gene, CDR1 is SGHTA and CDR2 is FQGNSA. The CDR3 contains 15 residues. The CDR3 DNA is TGTCCCAGCAGCTTAGCGGGAACAGGCCCCTACGAGCAGTACTTC. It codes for CPSSLAGTGPYEQYF. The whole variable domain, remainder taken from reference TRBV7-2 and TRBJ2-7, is GAGVSQSPSNKVTEKGKDVELRCDPISGHTALYWYRQSLGQGLEFLIYFQGNSAPDKSGLPSDRFSAERTGGSVSTLTIQRTQQEDSAVYLCPSSLAGTGPYEQYFGPGTRLTVT.

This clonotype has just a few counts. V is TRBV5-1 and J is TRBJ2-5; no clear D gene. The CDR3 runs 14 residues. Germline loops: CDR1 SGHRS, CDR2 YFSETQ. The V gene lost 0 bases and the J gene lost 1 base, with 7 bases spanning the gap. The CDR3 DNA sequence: TGCGCCAGCAGCTTGGATGGCTTCCAAGAGACCCAGTACTTC. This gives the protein CASSLDGFQETQYF.

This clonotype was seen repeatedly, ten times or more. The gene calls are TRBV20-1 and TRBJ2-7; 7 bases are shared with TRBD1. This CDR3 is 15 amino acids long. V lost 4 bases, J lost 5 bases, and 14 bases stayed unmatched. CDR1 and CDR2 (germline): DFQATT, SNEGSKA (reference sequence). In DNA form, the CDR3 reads TGCAGTGCTATCCCGGGACAGACCTCAGGCCACGAGCAGTACTTC. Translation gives CSAIPGQTSGHEQYF.

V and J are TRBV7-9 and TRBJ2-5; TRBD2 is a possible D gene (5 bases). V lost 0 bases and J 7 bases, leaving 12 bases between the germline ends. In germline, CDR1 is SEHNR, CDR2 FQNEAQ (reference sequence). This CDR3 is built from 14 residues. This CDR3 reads CASSLALIEGTQYF. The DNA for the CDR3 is TGTGCCAGCAGCTTAGCGCTTATCGAGGGGACCCAGTACTTC.